This T cell receptor (beta chain) was retrieved from a study of blood T cell repertoires in COVID-19 (dated by TCRdb to the early 2020s). As for the study more broadly: The collaborator samples originated in the United States, Italy and Spain and spanned the acute and convalescent phases of COVID-19. The material from the prospective study consisted of cDNA or gDNA derived from T cells, B-cell-depleted T cells, or PBMCs. Subjects who had been exposed to COVID-19, were actively infected with it, or had recovered from it provided the deeply sampled blood TCRbeta repertoires that made up the dataset. The repertoires were released in a freely available public database intended as a resource for research on the immune response to SARS-CoV-2. Samples came from the ongoing ImmuneRACE study (first 160 participants) plus 1,254 subjects from 6 global collaborators. The sample metadata nearly always contained a de-identified subject ID, COVID-19 status, age in years and sex. HLA class I and class II types, where available, came from metadata supplied by the sample provider rather than from assay-based typing. Beyond this particular receptor, the publication reports: The amount of clinical and demographic metadata varied by source and participant and was provided uncurated.

From the cysteine up to the phenylalanine, the CDR3 has a length of 14 residues. The only DNA kept is the CDR3, 42 bases in frame from the first base. The V end gives up 6 bases and the J end 4 bases, leaving 6 bases in the junction not matched to a gene. According to the germline V gene, CDR1 reads MNHEY and CDR2 reads SVGAGI. TCRbeta CDR3 regions were amplified from genomic DNA using the immunoSEQ Assay, a bias-controlled multiplex PCR. In the paper's pipeline: The number of nucleated cells in each sample was estimated from the amplification of reference gene primers within the assay. To quantify the absolute abundance of each unique TCRbeta CDR3 rearrangement, sequence reads were collapsed and filtered. For each sample, productive Simpson clonality was calculated as the square root of Simpson's diversity index across productive rearrangements. TCRdb obtained this table from immuneACCESS and retained in-frame rearrangements with V and J assigned. These tables miss some clones; where compared with another copy, unresolved V genes account for less than half of the shortfall, and the remainder is unexplained. The V and J calls and the clone size are those of that table, but D and trimming were determined from the DNA. The sample yields some 190,000 clones; roughly 76% were counted once. The ten most abundant clones make up just over 8.5% of the sample.

This clone was seen a few times. What antigen it recognizes has not been identified. No quality values exist for individual bases; no much larger clone is one base distant. Collaborating institutions collected whole blood in K2EDTA tubes following their own protocols. Collaborator samples were shipped for TCRbeta analysis as frozen whole blood, isolated PBMCs, or DNA extracted from either sample type. Sequences were obtained from peripheral blood. The rearrangement joined TRBV6-5 to TRBJ1-3, with 7 junctional bases fitting TRBD1. This receptor was identified in a woman aged 45-59 years with active or convalescent COVID-19. The CDR3 here reads CASRYSGGGNTIYF. In nucleotides, the sequence is TGTGCCAGCAGATATTCAGGGGGAGGAAACACCATATATTTT.